The 13 T cell receptor beta chains listed next were all sequenced from one sample in a study of identifying expanded T cells in peripheral blood. The assay was immunoSEQ multiplex PCR, and TCRdb's table has in-frame clones only and misses some. The sample carries approximately 90,000 clones, around 83% recorded once. Input material: blood. The receptors derive from a person between 18 and 69 years old in good health.

V usage is TRBV9 and J usage is TRBJ1-2; the D gene is possibly TRBD1 (5 bases). V gave up 4 bases and J gave up 8 bases, with 18 bases separating them. Germline assignment: CDR1 SGDLS and CDR2 YYNGEE. The CDR3 is 14 residues long. The CDR3 reads CASSQNGDGSGYTF. Here the CDR3 DNA reads TGTGCCAGCAGCCAAAACGGGGACGGGAGCGGCTACACCTTC.

Turning to this clone: One end of the junction fails to match germline, which may point to a read error. This rearrangement joins TRBV5-1 to TRBJ1-2; D is ambiguous. In germline, CDR1 is SGHRS, CDR2 YFSETQ. This CDR3 has 13 residues. CDR3 in DNA: TGTGCCAGCAGCCCGACATCAACTAGAGGCTACACCTTC. This codes for CASSPTSTRGYTF.

This sequence joins TRBV14 and TRBJ2-3; 8 nucleotides match TRBD1. Germline loops: CDR1 SGHDN, CDR2 FVKESK. This CDR3 region has 16 residues. With V trimmed by 4 bases and J by 1 base, 7 bases remained unmatched. For the CDR3, the DNA is TGTGCCAGCAGCCTGACAGGGGACCCCGGCACAGATACGCAGTATTTT. It is translated as CASSLTGDPGTDTQYF. Combining the CDR3 with reference TRBV14 and TRBJ2-3 gives the whole variable domain EAGVTQFPSHSVIEKGQTVTLRCDPISGHDNLYWYRRVMGKEIKFLLHFVKESKQDESGMPNNRFLAERTGGTYSTLKVQPAELEDSGVYFCASSLTGDPGTDTQYFGPGTRLTVL.

The chain is built from TRBV18 and TRBJ1-3; tentatively, D is TRBD1 (6 bases). This CDR3 is built from 15 residues. Trimming pared 3 bases from V and 0 bases from J, leaving 9 bases between. The germline gives CDR1 KGHSH, CDR2 LQKENI. This CDR3 is CASSPGASSGNTIYF. The CDR3 DNA sequence: TGTGCCAGCTCACCGGGGGCCAGCTCTGGAAACACCATATATTTT.

This clone came up a few times. V usage is TRBV7-9 and J usage is TRBJ1-2; D is perhaps TRBD1 (5 bases). Looked up from germline, CDR1 is SEHNR and CDR2 is FQNEAQ (reference sequence). CDR3 length equals 13 residues. V shed 11 bases and J shed 4 bases, with 17 bases lying between them. The CDR3 nucleotides are TGTGCCGTAGGGGAGGGTGGAGGCTATGGCTACACCTTC. This gives the protein CAVGEGGGYGYTF. The full variable domain, its missing parts supplied by reference TRBV7-9 and TRBJ1-2, is DTGVSQNPRHKITKRGQNVTFRCDPISEHNRLYWYRQTLGQGPEFLTYFQNEAQLEKSRLLSDRFSAERPKGSFSTLEIQRTEQGDSAMYLCAVGEGGGYGYTFGSGTRLTVV.

This clone came up a few times. The J gene is TRBJ2-1, the V gene TRBV5-8; maybe TRBD1 (5 bases). The CDR3 totals 15 residues. Germline CDR1 and CDR2: SGHTS and YDEGEE. Trimming pared 4 bases from V and 0 bases from J, leaving 11 bases between. The CDR3 spells CASSPRASSYNEQFF. The CDR3 region has the DNA TGTGCCAGCAGCCCCAGGGCAAGCTCCTACAATGAGCAGTTCTTC.

The rearrangement uses TRBV6-5 and TRBJ1-4; weak D call: TRBD1 (6 bases). Germline lookup yields CDR1 MNHEY and CDR2 SVGAGI. Trimming cost V 7 bases and J 3 bases, with 9 bases left between them. The CDR3 is made up of 13 amino acids. CDR3 coding DNA: TGTGCCAGCAAAGGGGGGGCTAATGAAAAACTGTTTTTT. Amino acid sequence: CASKGGANEKLFF.

V is TRBV7-2 and J is TRBJ1-2, with unresolved D. Germline values: CDR1 SGHTA, CDR2 FQGNSA. This CDR3 spans 14 amino acids. The germline V and J ends were trimmed by 6 bases and 6 bases, with 17 bases remaining between them. CDR3 loop: CASSTWQALDGYTF. CDR3 sequence (DNA): TGTGCCAGCAGTACCTGGCAAGCCTTAGATGGCTACACCTTC.

This clone occurred a few times. The chain recombines TRBV4-3 with TRBJ1-2; D unresolved. Trimming removed 0 bases at V and 3 bases at J, with 14 bases between. Germline CDR1 is LGHNA and CDR2 is YSLEER. This CDR3 has 16 amino acids. For the CDR3, the DNA is TGCGCCAGCAGCCAAGAGTGGGCCAGGACTTACTATGGCTACACCTTC. Its protein is CASSQEWARTYYGYTF.

The gene calls are TRBV6-1 and TRBJ1-2, with 7 bases lining up with TRBD1. The junction had 6 bases not matched to a gene; V was cut back by 6 bases and J by 2 bases. This CDR3 spans 14 amino acids. Germline V gene lookup returns CDR1 MNHNS and CDR2 SASEGT. CDR3 sequence (DNA): TGTGCCAGCAGACCTTCGGGACAGAACTATGGCTACACCTTC. This codes for CASRPSGQNYGYTF.

A remark on this clone: Mismatch with germline at one junction end may stem from a read error. The V call is TRBV6-1, the J call TRBJ1-5; 7 nucleotides match TRBD1. This CDR3 spans 12 amino acids. Germline CDR1 reads MNHNS; CDR2 reads SASEGT. The CDR3 reads CASTTLEQGLNF. For the CDR3, the DNA is TGTGCCAGCACCACCCTTGAACAGGGGTTGAATTTT.

The genes are TRBV2 and TRBJ2-7; 8 bases fit TRBD1. Germline-derived CDR1 and CDR2 are SNHLY and FYNNEI. This CDR3 is 13 amino acids long. J lost 5 bases, V lost 6 bases, and 6 bases had no gene match. The CDR3 region has the DNA TGTGCCAGCAGCGAACAGGGGGTCCACGAGCAGTACTTC. Translating it yields CASSEQGVHEQYF.

This clone has only one observation. The chain recombines TRBV21-1 with TRBJ1-6; the DNA was not compared with TRBD1, the D call given in the table. TRBV21-1 is reported as a pseudogene. The CDR3 covers 23 residues. The CDR3 is CASSKEGAAGTGEEFSYNSPLHF. The CDR3 DNA reads TGTGCCAGCAGCAAAGAGGGGGCTGCCGGGACAGGGGAGGAATTCTCCTATAATTCACCCCTCCACTTT.